The T cell receptor (beta chain) described here comes from a study of CD8 T cells in Susac syndrome. Whole-study findings and limits: The CD4+ T cell repertoires, which came from Susac syndrome patients, showed no sign of clonal expansion.

Sequencing of TCR beta drew on CD8+ and CD4+ T cells from blood. Diagnostic criteria for definite or probable disease, in their recently defined form, were met by the patients with Susac syndrome. Random-hexamer reverse transcription was applied to roughly 0.5 to 1 ug RNA. immunoSEQ multiplex PCR amplified TCR beta CDR3 across 54 Vbeta, 13 Jbeta. A single record per CDR3 protein comes from TCRdb applying MiXCR to the immunoSEQ multiplex PCR reads. Found here are approximately 210,000 distinct CDR3 sequences, less than 95% of them singletons; the top ten hold roughly 0.14%. Note on this clonotype: The antigen is unknown.

Per the germline V gene, CDR1 is SGHRS and CDR2 is YFSETQ. The CDR3 runs 13 residues. Trimming cost V 0 bases and J 6 bases, with 9 bases left between them. Sequenced material: CD4+ T cells from PBMCs. The receptor was derived from a human donor with Susac syndrome. The chain carries TRBV5-1 and TRBJ1-2; D gene uncertain. CDR3 coding DNA: TGCGCCAGCAGCTTGGGCGACTGGGATGGCTACACCTTC. Translated: CASSLGDWDGYTF.